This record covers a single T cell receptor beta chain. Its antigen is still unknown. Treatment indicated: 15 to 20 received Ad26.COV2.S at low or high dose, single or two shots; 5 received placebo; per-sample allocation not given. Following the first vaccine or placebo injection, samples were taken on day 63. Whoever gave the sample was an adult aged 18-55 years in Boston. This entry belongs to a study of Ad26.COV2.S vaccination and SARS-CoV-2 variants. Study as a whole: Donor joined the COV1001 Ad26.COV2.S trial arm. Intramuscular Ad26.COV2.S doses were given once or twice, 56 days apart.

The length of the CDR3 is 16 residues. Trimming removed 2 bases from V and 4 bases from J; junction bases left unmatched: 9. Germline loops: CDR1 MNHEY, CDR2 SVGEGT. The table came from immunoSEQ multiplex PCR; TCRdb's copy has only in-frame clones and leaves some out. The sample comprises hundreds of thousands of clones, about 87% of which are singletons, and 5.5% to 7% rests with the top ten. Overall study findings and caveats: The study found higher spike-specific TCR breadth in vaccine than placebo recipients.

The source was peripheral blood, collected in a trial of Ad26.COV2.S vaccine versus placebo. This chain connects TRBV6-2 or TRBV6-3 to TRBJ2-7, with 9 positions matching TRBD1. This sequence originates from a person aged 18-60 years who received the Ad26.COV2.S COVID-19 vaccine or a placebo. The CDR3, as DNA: TGTGCCAGCAGTTACCGGCGAGGACAGGGGTGGTACGAGCAGTACTTC. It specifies CASSYRRGQGWYEQYF.